This TCR beta chain is from a study of T cells after yellow fever vaccination. Conversion of TCR transcripts into cDNA relied on 5'RACE template switching, which added a universal primer site and UMIs. TCRdb re-derived calls from the 5' RACE reads in MiXCR, one entry per CDR3 protein. The profile shows about 16,000 distinct CDR3 sequences, less than 5% of them singletons. Whole-study results and caveats: A secondary response was less intense yet reached its peak sooner, at day 5 versus 15. Abundant contaminating clonotypes from the bulk population could appear in FACS-sorted repertoires.

In germline, CDR1 is LNHNV, CDR2 YYDKDF (reference sequence). V shed 0 bases and J shed 3 bases, with 9 bases lying between them. The CDR3 sequence is 15 residues long. This clonotype came up many times. V usage is TRBV15 and J usage is TRBJ1-3, with D possibly matching TRBD1 (6 bases). The specimen was PBMCs, either bulk or a sorted T-cell subset (CD4+, CD8+, memory, or dextramer-sorted; not recorded which), collected 15 days after the yellow fever booster vaccination. The TCR was taken from a man aged 30 to 39 who received the YFV17D yellow fever vaccine. The CDR3: CATSRDRGFGNTIYF. The CDR3 DNA is TGTGCCACCAGCAGAGACAGGGGTTTTGGAAACACCATATATTTT.